This entry is about one TCR beta chain. Its antigen remains unknown. These data originate in a study of cytomegalovirus exposure and HLA in healthy donors. Overall study context: Per a later analysis, the roughly 690 first-cohort and more than 100 validation repertoires shared one platform.

Points from the study as a whole: There were some public TCRs occurring in many donors, but most TCR sequences were rare.

Libraries were prepared by immunoSEQ multiplex PCR; TCRdb keeps only in-frame clonotypes and omits some of them. The table lists a few hundred thousand clones, almost 90% of them singletons. This CDR3 comprises 15 residues. V was cut by 5 bases and J by 9 bases, with 20 bases left in between. CDR1 and CDR2 (germline): MGHDK, SYGVNS. What was sequenced was PBMCs. This TCR came from a woman between 18 and 29 years old in good health and CMV-seronegative. This sequence joins TRBV25-1 and TRBJ2-1; tentative D call: TRBD2 (6 bases). The CDR3 nucleotides read TGTGCCAGCAGTTCGACTAGTATGGGAGAGGGTGAGCAGTTCTTC. Amino acids: CASSSTSMGEGEQFF.